The present TCR beta chain was sequenced within a study of metastatic and nonmetastatic thyroid tumors. Study overall: Repertoires of blood and of tissue (tumor or nodule) from malignant and benign thyroid patients were compared.

This clone was counted ten times or more. TCRdb re-analyzed the PCR reads using MiXCR. The data show tens of thousands of clones, about a sixth seen once. Every patient was untreated before thyroid surgery. Trimming stripped 7 bases from V and 7 bases from J, with 20 bases between. This CDR3 is built from 14 residues. Germline values: CDR1 LNHDA, CDR2 SQIVND (reference sequence). Source material: blood. V gene TRBV19 combines with J gene TRBJ2-7; possible D gene TRBD2, 5 bases. The TCR was taken from a male donor with papillary thyroid cancer or a benign thyroid nodule (not recorded which). Some clones in this sample may be carry-over from other donors' samples. CDR3 in amino acids: CASMGVGRSGEQYF. In nucleotides, the CDR3 is TGTGCCAGTATGGGCGTAGGCAGGTCGGGGGAGCAGTACTTC. The variable domain in full, with the rest retrieved from reference TRBV19 and TRBJ2-7, is DGGITQSPKYLFRKEGQNVTLSCEQNLNHDAMYWYRQDPGQGLRLIYYSQIVNDFQKGDIAEGYSVSREKKESFPLTVTSAQKNPTAFYLCASMGVGRSGEQYFGPGTRLTVT.